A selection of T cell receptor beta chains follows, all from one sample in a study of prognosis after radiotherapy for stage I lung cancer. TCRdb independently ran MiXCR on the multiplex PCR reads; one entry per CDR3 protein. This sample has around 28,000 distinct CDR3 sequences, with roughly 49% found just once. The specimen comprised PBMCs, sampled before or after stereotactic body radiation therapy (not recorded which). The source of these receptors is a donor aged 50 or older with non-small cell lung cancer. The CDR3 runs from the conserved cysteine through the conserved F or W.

CDR3: CASRQTERRQYF
V: TRBV19
J: TRBJ2-3

CDR3: CASSTGLAVTGDLFF
V: TRBV7-3
J: TRBJ2-2

CDR3: CSASVRGGEQFF
V: TRBV20-1
J: TRBJ2-1

CDR3: CASSLFQSGSGNEQFF
V: TRBV5-1
J: TRBJ2-1

CDR3: CASKRQQAGNQPQHF
V: TRBV19
J: TRBJ1-5

CDR3: CAWSVPRVGYNEQFF
V: TRBV30
J: TRBJ2-1

CDR3: CASTQGGLGLGEQFF
V: TRBV6-2/TRBV6-3
J: TRBJ2-1

CDR3: CASRKRGTGVSNQPQHF
V: TRBV6-1
J: TRBJ1-5

CDR3: CASSSLGYGGEKGNTIYF
V: TRBV6-5
J: TRBJ1-3

CDR3: CASRTWEGAQGNSPLHF
V: TRBV28
J: TRBJ1-6

CDR3: CASSLSSGMVYNEQFF
V: TRBV7-3
J: TRBJ2-1

CDR3: CASSLVSGSSTWELFF
V: TRBV7-2
J: TRBJ2-2

CDR3: CASSPLAGQGLHGYTF
V: TRBV18
J: TRBJ1-2

CDR3: CASSLDRGEQYF
V: TRBV7-2
J: TRBJ2-7

CDR3: CASSWDLNSPLHF
V: TRBV12-3/TRBV12-4
J: TRBJ1-6

CDR3: CSAMLVWVGGGYTF
V: TRBV20-1
J: TRBJ1-2

CDR3: CSANSGTYNEQFF
V: TRBV20-1
J: TRBJ2-1

CDR3: CASSDRGRAYNSPLHF
V: TRBV6-1
J: TRBJ1-6

CDR3: CSSSPQRHGTDEQYF
V: TRBV12-3/TRBV12-4
J: TRBJ2-7

CDR3: CASTPKFQRRASPLHF
V: TRBV28
J: TRBJ1-6

CDR3: CASSPPGLRRGYTF
V: TRBV18
J: TRBJ1-2

CDR3: CASSPRQGRGRGYTF
V: TRBV5-6
J: TRBJ1-2

CDR3: CASSPISGRSADTQYF
V: TRBV28
J: TRBJ2-3

CDR3: CASSLAEDTQYF
V: TRBV11-2
J: TRBJ2-3

CDR3: CASSFRQGSTDTQYF
V: TRBV7-8
J: TRBJ2-3

CDR3: CASTRDVGYGYTF
V: TRBV6-1
J: TRBJ1-2

CDR3: CASSLERQDNSPLHF
V: TRBV5-6
J: TRBJ1-6

CDR3: CASSYAGTGGYEQYF
V: TRBV11-3
J: TRBJ2-7

CDR3: CASSSSQGGYTEAFF
V: TRBV5-1
J: TRBJ1-1

CDR3: CASSLPAPSVSGTDTQYF
V: TRBV6-2/TRBV6-3
J: TRBJ2-3

CDR3: CASSSVDRENQPQHF
V: TRBV28
J: TRBJ1-5

CDR3: CASSPGTSGEHEQFF
V: TRBV28
J: TRBJ2-1

CDR3: CASPWARGGSGEQYF
V: TRBV12-3/TRBV12-4
J: TRBJ2-7

CDR3: CASSELAGVYNEQFF
V: TRBV7-3
J: TRBJ2-1

CDR3: CASSRQITDTQYF
V: TRBV11-2
J: TRBJ2-3

CDR3: CASSLRGPVDEQFF
V: TRBV5-4
J: TRBJ2-1

CDR3: CATSDNRGGNQPQHF
V: TRBV24-1
J: TRBJ1-5

CDR3: CASSLAGVQWDTEAFF
V: TRBV5-1
J: TRBJ1-1

CDR3: CASSYGGGNGYTF
V: TRBV6-5
J: TRBJ1-2

CDR3: CASAYYGLGTYNSPLHF
V: TRBV6-2/TRBV6-3
J: TRBJ1-6

CDR3: CASSAGLAYNEQFF
V: TRBV5-1
J: TRBJ2-1

CDR3: CASSLPLAGEETQYF
V: TRBV7-3
J: TRBJ2-5

CDR3: CASSQDLLAGAYEQYF
V: TRBV4-3
J: TRBJ2-7

CDR3: CAISAGDTEKLFF
V: TRBV10-3
J: TRBJ1-4

CDR3: CASSYGQGGSPLHF
V: TRBV6-2/TRBV6-3
J: TRBJ1-6

CDR3: CAWSVQAGDEQYF
V: TRBV30
J: TRBJ2-7

CDR3: CASSYRQLAQYF
V: TRBV12-3/TRBV12-4
J: TRBJ2-3

CDR3: CASSFRGLGYTF
V: TRBV28
J: TRBJ1-2

CDR3: CASSVLAASSYNEQFF
V: TRBV9
J: TRBJ2-1

CDR3: CSVGEFTEAFF
V: TRBV29-1
J: TRBJ1-1

CDR3: CSARSPGQSTDTQYF
V: TRBV20-1
J: TRBJ2-3

CDR3: CASSPARFNTGELFF
V: TRBV4-3
J: TRBJ2-2

CDR3: CASSFRPSGDYEQYF
V: TRBV12-3/TRBV12-4
J: TRBJ2-7

CDR3: CASEPKGLNTGDLFF
V: TRBV7-8
J: TRBJ2-2

CDR3: CASSPGLAGADTQYF
V: TRBV11-3
J: TRBJ2-3

CDR3: CASSESQGSSGELFF
V: TRBV2
J: TRBJ2-2

CDR3: CASSPGTGLGEQFF
V: TRBV5-1
J: TRBJ2-1

CDR3: CASSQGLNQPQHF
V: TRBV3-1
J: TRBJ1-5

CDR3: CSVSGGWGMNTEAFF
V: TRBV29-1
J: TRBJ1-1